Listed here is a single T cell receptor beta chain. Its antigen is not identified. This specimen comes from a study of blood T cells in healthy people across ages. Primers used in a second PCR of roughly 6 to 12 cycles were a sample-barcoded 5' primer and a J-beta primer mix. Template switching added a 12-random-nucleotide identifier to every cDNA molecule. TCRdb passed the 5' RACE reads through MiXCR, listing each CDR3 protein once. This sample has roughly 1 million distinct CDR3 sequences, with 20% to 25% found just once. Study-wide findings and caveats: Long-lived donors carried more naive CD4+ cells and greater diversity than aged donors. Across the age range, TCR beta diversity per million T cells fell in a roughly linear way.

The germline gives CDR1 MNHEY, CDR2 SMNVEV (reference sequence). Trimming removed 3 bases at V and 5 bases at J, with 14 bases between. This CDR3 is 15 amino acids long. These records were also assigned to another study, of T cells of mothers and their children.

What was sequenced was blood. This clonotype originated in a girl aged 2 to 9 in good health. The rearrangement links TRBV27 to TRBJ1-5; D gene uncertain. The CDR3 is CASSFEGRLDQPQHF. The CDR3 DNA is TGTGCCAGCAGTTTCGAGGGTCGCCTAGATCAGCCCCAGCATTTT.